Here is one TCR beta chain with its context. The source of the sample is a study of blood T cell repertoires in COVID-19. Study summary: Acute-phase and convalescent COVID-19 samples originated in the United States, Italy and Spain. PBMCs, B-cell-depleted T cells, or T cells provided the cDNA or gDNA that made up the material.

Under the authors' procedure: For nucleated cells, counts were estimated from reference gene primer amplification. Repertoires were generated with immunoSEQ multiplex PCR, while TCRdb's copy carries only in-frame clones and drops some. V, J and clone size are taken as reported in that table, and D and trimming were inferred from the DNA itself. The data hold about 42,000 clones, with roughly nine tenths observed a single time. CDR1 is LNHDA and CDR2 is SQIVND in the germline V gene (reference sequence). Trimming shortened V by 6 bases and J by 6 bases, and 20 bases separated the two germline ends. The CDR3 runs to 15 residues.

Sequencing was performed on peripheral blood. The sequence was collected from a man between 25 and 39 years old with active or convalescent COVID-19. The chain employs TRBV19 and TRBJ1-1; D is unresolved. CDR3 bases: TGTGCCAGTAGGCCCCATAGTGGAAGCGCAGCTGAAGCTTTCTTT. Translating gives CASRPHSGSAAEAFF.